This T cell receptor (beta chain) comes out of a study of T cells expressing NK-cell markers. Looking at the study overall: The sequencing cohort of eight donors included seven HCMV-seropositive individuals and one seronegative individual.

Study results and caveats: It remained uncertain whether the expanded NKG2C+ T cell clones were specific for HCMV antigens. Of CD8+ T cells, about 1.0-8% belonged to dominant NKG2C+ clonotypes in 5 to 7 donors.

Libraries used 5'RACE template switching adding universal primer site and UMIs. One entry per CDR3 protein, without DNA, is what TCRdb gives after re-calling the 5' RACE reads. Its table lists roughly 350,000 distinct CDR3 sequences. Germline CDR1 and CDR2: MNHEY and SVGEGT. This CDR3 has 16 amino acids. About this clonotype: Its antigen is undetermined.

The sequenced sample was blood T cells: a sorted CD56 or NKG2C T cell subset, CD4+ or CD8+ T cells, or bulk PBMC T cells (not recorded which). The genes are TRBV6-2 or TRBV6-3 and TRBJ2-2; the D call from TCRdb, TRBD1, cannot be confirmed without DNA. The sequence derives from a man aged 18-70 years in good health. CDR3 region: CASSFTGTGNPGELFF.